Following are 30 T cell receptor beta chains from one sample sequenced in a study of T-cell memory formation after mild COVID-19. TCRdb processed the 5' RACE reads anew with MiXCR; each CDR3 protein has one entry. The sample comprises around 250,000 distinct CDR3 sequences, roughly 15% of which are singletons, and less than 30% rests with the top ten. Sequencing was done on a sample of PBMCs or a T cell subset sorted from them (not recorded which). The receptors stem from a man younger than 35 who had mild COVID-19 (a few samples of this study predate the infection). Cell type and time point are not known.

This clonotype was seen only a few times. The chain has TRBV25-1 and TRBJ2-5; D remains unclear. The germline V and J ends were trimmed by 6 bases and 5 bases, with 4 bases remaining between them. The CDR3 is 10 amino acids. Germline V gene data show CDR1 as MGHDK and CDR2 as SYGVNS. The CDR3 bases are TGTGCCAGCAGAAAGGAGACCCAGTACTTC. It encodes CASRKETQYF.

In its sample, this clonotype was seen a few times. This sequence joins TRBV5-1 and TRBJ2-7, with 7 bases lining up with TRBD1. After removal of 0 bases from V and 6 bases from J, the junction contained 9 bases not matched to a gene. The germline gives CDR1 SGHRS, CDR2 YFSETQ. CDR3 length: 15 amino acids. The CDR3 bases are TGCGCCAGCAGCTTGGAAGGGGGCGGGTTCGGCGAGCAGTACTTC. Amino acid sequence: CASSLEGGGFGEQYF.

V and J are TRBV2 and TRBJ1-4; D uncertain. The germline V gene encodes CDR1 SNHLY and CDR2 FYNNEI. V was cut by 8 bases and J by 8 bases, with 12 bases left in between. This CDR3 spans 12 amino acids. CDR3 protein: CASCREFEKLFF. The CDR3 nucleotides are TGTGCCAGCTGCCGGGAATTCGAAAAACTGTTTTTT.

The chain is built from TRBV7-9 and TRBJ1-1; D is ambiguous. The CDR3 consists of 12 residues. The germline CDR1 and CDR2 sequences are SEHNR and FQNEAQ (reference sequence). Trimming removed 7 bases from V and 5 bases from J, with 11 bases in between. CDR3 nucleotides: TGTGCCAGCACCACCCCGGGTACTGAAGCTTTCTTT. Translation: CASTTPGTEAFF. The full variable domain, with the rest looked up from reference TRBV7-9 and TRBJ1-1, is DTGVSQNPRHKITKRGQNVTFRCDPISEHNRLYWYRQTLGQGPEFLTYFQNEAQLEKSRLLSDRFSAERPKGSFSTLEIQRTEQGDSAMYLCASTTPGTEAFFGQGTRLTVV.

The chain is built from TRBV24-1 and TRBJ2-3, with D perhaps TRBD1 or TRBD2 (6 bases each). The germline V gene has CDR1 KGHDR and CDR2 SFDVKD. This CDR3 comprises 14 residues. The V gene lost 6 bases and the J gene lost 1 base, with 10 bases spanning the gap. The CDR3 DNA sequence: TGTGCCACCAGTTGGAGGGGGGGCACAGATACGCAGTATTTT. As protein: CATSWRGGTDTQYF.

The sample holds a few counts of this clonotype. The chain combines TRBV4-3 with TRBJ2-1; D unresolved. The CDR3 consists of 15 residues. Looked up from germline, CDR1 is LGHNA and CDR2 is YSLEER. V was clipped by 1 base and J by 4 bases, with 11 bases between them. The DNA for the CDR3 is TGCGCCAGCAGCCAAGGTGGCGGTGGATACAATGAGCAGTTCTTC. This codes for CASSQGGGGYNEQFF.

This chain links TRBV29-1 with TRBJ1-2; a possible D gene is TRBD1 (5 bases). The CDR3 totals 11 residues. Germline-derived CDR1 and CDR2 are SQVTM and ANQGSEA. Trimming stripped 7 bases from V and 7 bases from J, with 13 bases between. The CDR3 region is CSGDTRGGYTF. CDR3 DNA sequence: TGCAGCGGTGACACTAGGGGTGGCTACACCTTC.

This chain links TRBV10-3 with TRBJ1-2; 7 bases are shared with TRBD1. Germline V gene data show CDR1 as ENHRY and CDR2 as SYGVKD. The CDR3 length is 14 residues. The V and J ends lost 6 bases and 4 bases, in that order; junction bases with no gene match: 8. This CDR3 is CAIRGTALGYGYTF. The CDR3 bases are TGTGCCATCAGGGGGACAGCCCTCGGCTATGGCTACACCTTC.

This clonotype occurred a few times. The CDR3 is CASSIAGGPQDTQYF. The CDR3, as DNA: TGCGCCAGCAGCATTGCGGGGGGGCCCCAAGATACGCAGTATTTT. This rearrangement joins TRBV5-1 to TRBJ2-3; 9 nucleotides agree with TRBD2. This CDR3 is built from 15 residues. The J segment lost 5 bases and the V segment lost 4 bases, leaving 8 bases of the junction unmatched. The germline CDR1 and CDR2 sequences are SGHRS and YFSETQ.

The chain employs TRBV28 and TRBJ2-1, with TRBD1 matching over 7 bases. Looked up from germline, CDR1 is MDHEN and CDR2 is SYDVKM. This CDR3 has 16 amino acids. Trimming at V came to 5 bases and at J to 4 bases, leaving 11 bases not matched to a gene. Written as DNA, the CDR3 is TGTGCCAGCAGTCCATCTCAGGCGGACAGGTACAATGAGCAGTTCTTC. Amino acids: CASSPSQADRYNEQFF.

This clonotype occurred a few times. The rearrangement uses TRBV4-1 and TRBJ2-5, with D uncertain. Trimming removed 2 bases at V and 4 bases at J, with 11 bases between. The CDR3 is made up of 14 amino acids. Germline V gives CDR1 MGHRA, CDR2 YSYEKL. CDR3 sequence: CASSQRWAGETQYF. In DNA, the CDR3 is TGCGCCAGCAGCCAAAGGTGGGCAGGAGAGACCCAGTACTTC.

This clonotype was seen only a few times. The chain uses TRBV7-3 and TRBJ2-1; D not certain. The CDR3 is 14 amino acids. Trimming removed 1 base at V and 5 bases at J, with 9 bases between. The V gene's germline CDR1 is SGHTA and CDR2 FQGTGA. This CDR3 reads CASSLNPSDNEQFF. The CDR3 DNA reads TGTGCCAGCAGCTTAAATCCGTCTGACAATGAGCAGTTCTTC.

The chain employs TRBV7-3 and TRBJ2-1, with unresolved D. The V gene's germline CDR1 is SGHTA and CDR2 FQGTGA. The V end was cut by 3 bases, the J end by 0 bases, with 9 bases between. This CDR3 spans 15 amino acids. The CDR3: CASSLTVDSYNEQFF. Here the CDR3 DNA reads TGTGCCAGCAGCTTGACGGTTGACTCCTACAATGAGCAGTTCTTC.

The CDR3 nucleotides are TGTGCCAGCAGTGAAGTTTTAGGCGGGGGGCAGCGGTACTTC. Amino acids: CASSEVLGGGQRYF. V is TRBV2 and J is TRBJ2-5; 8 nucleotides align to TRBD2. This CDR3 is 14 amino acids long. The germline gives CDR1 SNHLY, CDR2 FYNNEI. With V trimmed by 1 base and J by 13 bases, 11 bases remained unmatched.

The J gene is TRBJ1-4, the V gene TRBV6-6; no clear D. Per the germline V gene, CDR1 is MNHNY and CDR2 is SVGAGI (reference sequence). This CDR3 has 10 residues. The CDR3 DNA reads as TGTGGTGCAGGAGGGGAAAAACTGTTTTTT. As protein: CGAGGEKLFF.

In nucleotides, the CDR3 is TGTGCCAGCAGTTTAAGGAGTATAGCAGGCTACACCTTC. Protein: CASSLRSIAGYTF. The rearrangement links TRBV12-3 or TRBV12-4 to TRBJ1-2; no firm D call. This CDR3 has 13 residues. The ends were cut back, 2 bases at V and 8 bases at J, with 12 bases in the middle.

This clonotype has just a few counts. This chain links TRBV5-8 with TRBJ1-5; 12 bases line up with TRBD1. This CDR3 is 19 amino acids long. Germline trimming cut 4 bases from V and 7 bases from J; bases unmatched to any gene: 18. Germline V CDR1 and CDR2: SGHTS, YDEGEE. The CDR3 DNA reads as TGTGCCAGCAGCGGGACCGGGACAGGGGGCAAAGAGGCTCGACAGCCCCAGCATTTT. Translation: CASSGTGTGGKEARQPQHF.

CDR3 amino acids: CSASTAGAKETQYF. CDR3 bases: TGCAGTGCTAGTACAGCGGGGGCTAAGGAGACCCAGTACTTC. This chain connects TRBV20-1 to TRBJ2-5; 8 bases agree with TRBD2. V dropped 3 bases and J dropped 5; count of bases not matched to a gene: 8. The CDR3 runs to 14 residues. Germline-derived CDR1 and CDR2 are DFQATT and SNEGSKA (reference sequence).

This clonotype has a handful of counts. The rearrangement joins TRBV4-3 to TRBJ2-7, with D unresolved. V dropped 2 bases and J dropped 2 bases, with 13 bases sitting between them. Germline lookup yields CDR1 LGHNA and CDR2 YSLEER. The CDR3 has 15 amino acids. This chain's CDR3 is CASSQLAGVAYEQYV. In nucleotides, the CDR3 is TGCGCCAGCAGCCAACTTGCTGGGGTCGCCTACGAGCAGTACGTC.

The chain combines TRBV27 with TRBJ2-3; TRBD2 matches at 9 bases. Germline V gives CDR1 MNHEY, CDR2 SMNVEV (reference sequence). The J segment lost 1 base and the V segment lost 3 bases, leaving 11 bases of the junction unmatched. The CDR3 has 18 amino acids. The CDR3: CASSFRGLAARRTDTQYF. The DNA of the CDR3 is TGTGCCAGCAGTTTTCGGGGACTAGCAGCCCGGCGCACAGATACGCAGTATTTT.

This clonotype was seen more than once but under ten times. This chain uses TRBV7-2 with TRBJ2-3; tentative D call: TRBD1 (5 bases). Germline V gene sequence: CDR1 SGHTA, CDR2 FQGNSA. V dropped 2 bases and J dropped 1 base, with 10 bases sitting between them. This CDR3 contains 15 residues. CDR3 in amino acids: CASSLQGTGTDTQYF. The CDR3 DNA is TGTGCCAGCAGCTTACAGGGTACTGGCACAGATACGCAGTATTTT.

The CDR3 DNA reads as TGTGCCAGCAGAGACCATGGATCCGACACTGAAGCTTTCTTT. It specifies CASRDHGSDTEAFF. This chain links TRBV6-2 or TRBV6-3 with TRBJ1-1; D unclear. The V gene's germline CDR1 is MNHEY and CDR2 SVGEGT. Trimming pared 6 bases from V and 3 bases from J, leaving 14 bases between. The CDR3 covers 14 residues.

The chain employs TRBV12-3 or TRBV12-4 and TRBJ2-5, with D uncertain. This CDR3 has 12 residues. Trimming removed 5 bases at V and 6 bases at J, with 10 bases between. The CDR3 bases are TGTGCCAGCAGTGTGGGTGAGCAGACCCAGTACTTC. It encodes CASSVGEQTQYF.

V is TRBV20-1 and J is TRBJ2-7; 7 bases map to TRBD1. The V gene's germline CDR1 is DFQATT and CDR2 SNEGSKA (reference sequence). The CDR3 has 13 residues. Germline trimming cut 1 base from V and 7 bases from J; bases unmatched to any gene: 7. The chain's CDR3 is CSARGVTGREQYF. The CDR3 DNA is TGCAGTGCTAGAGGGGTGACAGGGCGGGAGCAGTACTTC.

This clonotype has ten or more counts. The rearrangement uses TRBV12-3 or TRBV12-4 and TRBJ2-5, with 8 nucleotides matching TRBD2. The CDR3 sequence is 14 residues long. The V gene end was trimmed by 3 bases and the J gene end by 2 bases; junction bases not matched to a gene: 2. CDR3 nucleotides: TGTGCCAGCAGTTTTACGGGGGGGCAAGAGACCCAGTACTTC. Translated: CASSFTGGQETQYF.

The V call is TRBV4-3, the J call TRBJ2-7; D perhaps matches TRBD2 (6 bases). Germline CDR1 LGHNA, CDR2 YSLEER. The V end lost 4 bases, the J end lost 5 bases, and 18 bases lay between the germline ends. There are 15 residues in the CDR3. CDR3 sequence reads: CASSPGWGVGNEQYF. CDR3 in DNA: TGCGCCAGCAGCCCTGGCTGGGGGGTGGGAAACGAGCAGTACTTC.

This clonotype was seen at least ten times. This rearrangement joins TRBV2 to TRBJ1-5; no clear D. Trimming pared 8 bases from V and 1 base from J, leaving 9 bases between. The CDR3 spans 13 residues. Germline CDR1 SNHLY, CDR2 FYNNEI. CDR3 coding DNA: TGTGCCAGCGGTCCGGGGAGCAATCAGCCCCAGCATTTT. Translating it yields CASGPGSNQPQHF.

This clonotype appeared many times. This chain joins TRBV5-1 and TRBJ2-2, with 7 bases identical to TRBD2. The CDR3 has 14 amino acids. Germline-derived CDR1 and CDR2 are SGHRS and YFSETQ. Trimming at V came to 0 bases and at J to 4 bases, leaving 0 bases not matched to a gene. The CDR3 region has the DNA TGCGCCAGCAGCTTGGGACTAGCCACCGGGGAGCTGTTTTTT. Its protein product is CASSLGLATGELFF.

V gene TRBV2 combines with J gene TRBJ1-5, with 10 bases fitting TRBD1. CDR1 is SNHLY and CDR2 is FYNNEI in the germline V gene. This CDR3 has 15 amino acids. V lost 5 bases and J lost 6; bases outside the gene matches: 7. CDR3 coding DNA: TGTGCCAGCAGTTCCGGGACAGGGGTTTTTCAGCCCCAGCATTTT. This gives the protein CASSSGTGVFQPQHF. The variable domain in full, with the rest retrieved from reference TRBV2 and TRBJ1-5, is EPEVTQTPSHQVTQMGQEVILRCVPISNHLYFYWYRQILGQKVEFLVSFYNNEISEKSEIFDDQFSVERPDGSNFTLKIRSTKLEDSAMYFCASSSGTGVFQPQHFGDGTRLSIL.

This clonotype was recorded a few times. The chain is built from TRBV10-1 and TRBJ1-5; possible D gene TRBD1, 6 bases. Germline CDR1 and CDR2: WNHNN and SYGVQD (reference sequence). The V end was cut by 6 bases, the J end by 7 bases, with 16 bases between. This CDR3 has 14 residues. CDR3 loop: CASSLGGNGQPQHF. CDR3 nucleotide sequence: TGCGCCAGCAGCCTGGGGGGCAATGGACAGCCCCAGCATTTT.